The clone carrying this T cell receptor (beta chain) was counted many times. There are 14 residues in the CDR3. With 2 bases removed from V and 0 bases from J, the gap between germline ends came to 7 bases. Germline V gene sequence: CDR1 DFQATT, CDR2 SNEGSKA (reference sequence). In patients aged 18 to 65, hyperthyroidism was newly diagnosed, with duration under 2 months. The data are from a study of T cells in Graves' hyperthyroidism and ophthalmopathy. It was RNA transcripts that yielded the amplified TCR beta CDR3 regions. The TCR CDR3 was amplified in a first-round RT-PCR using the HTBI primer set. One entry per CDR3 protein, called by TCRdb with MiXCR from the multiplex PCR reads. The profile shows over 700,000 distinct CDR3 sequences, about 38% of them singletons.

This clonotype was obtained from a man younger than 35 with Graves' hyperthyroidism. The rearrangement links TRBV20-1 to TRBJ1-4; D uncertain. The specimen was blood. CDR3 in DNA: TGCAGTGCTAGAAAAGGTTCAACTAATGAAAAACTGTTTTTT. Encoded protein: CSARKGSTNEKLFF.